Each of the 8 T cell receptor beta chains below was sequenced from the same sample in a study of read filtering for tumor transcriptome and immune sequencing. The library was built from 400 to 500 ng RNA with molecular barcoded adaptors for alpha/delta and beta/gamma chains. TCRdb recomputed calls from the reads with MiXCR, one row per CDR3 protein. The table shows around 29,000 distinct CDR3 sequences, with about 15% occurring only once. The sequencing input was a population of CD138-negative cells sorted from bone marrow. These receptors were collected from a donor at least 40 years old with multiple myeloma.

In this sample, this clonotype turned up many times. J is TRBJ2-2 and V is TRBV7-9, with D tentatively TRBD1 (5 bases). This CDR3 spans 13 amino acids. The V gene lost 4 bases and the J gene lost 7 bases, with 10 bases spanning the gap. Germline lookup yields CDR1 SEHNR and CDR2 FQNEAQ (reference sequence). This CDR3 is CASSSFRDGELFF. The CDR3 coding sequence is TGTGCCAGCAGCTCTTTCAGGGACGGGGAGCTGTTTTTT. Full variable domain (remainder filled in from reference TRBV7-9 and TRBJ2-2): DTGVSQNPRHKITKRGQNVTFRCDPISEHNRLYWYRQTLGQGPEFLTYFQNEAQLEKSRLLSDRFSAERPKGSFSTLEIQRTEQGDSAMYLCASSSFRDGELFFGEGSRLTVL.

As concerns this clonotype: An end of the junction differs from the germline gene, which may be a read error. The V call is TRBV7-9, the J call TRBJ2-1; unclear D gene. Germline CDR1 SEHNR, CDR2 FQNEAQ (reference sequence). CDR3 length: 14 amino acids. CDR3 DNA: TGTGCCAGCTGCTTAGTTGAACTCAGGAATGAGCAGTTCTTC. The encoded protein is CASCLVELRNEQFF. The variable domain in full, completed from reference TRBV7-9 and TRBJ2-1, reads DTGVSQNPRHKITKRGQNVTFRCDPISEHNRLYWYRQTLGQGPEFLTYFQNEAQLEKSRLLSDRFSAERPKGSFSTLEIQRTEQGDSAMYLCASCLVELRNEQFFGPGTRLTVL.

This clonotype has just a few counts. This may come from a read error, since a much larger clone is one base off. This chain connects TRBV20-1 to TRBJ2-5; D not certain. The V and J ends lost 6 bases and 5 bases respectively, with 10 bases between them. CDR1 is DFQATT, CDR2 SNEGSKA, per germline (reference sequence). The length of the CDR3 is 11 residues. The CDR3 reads CSAQPGETQYF. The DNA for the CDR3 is TGCAGTGCCCAACCGGGCGAGACCCAGTACTTC.

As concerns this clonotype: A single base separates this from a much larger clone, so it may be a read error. In DNA, the CDR3 is TGTGCCAGCAGTACTGGCGGGCTAGCAGGTACGCAGTATTTT. Its protein product is CASSTGGLAGTQYF. The rearrangement uses TRBV2 and TRBJ2-3, with D possibly being TRBD2 (5 bases). Germline CDR1 reads SNHLY; CDR2 reads FYNNEI. The CDR3 has 14 amino acids. With 5 bases removed from V and 8 bases from J, the gap between germline ends came to 17 bases.

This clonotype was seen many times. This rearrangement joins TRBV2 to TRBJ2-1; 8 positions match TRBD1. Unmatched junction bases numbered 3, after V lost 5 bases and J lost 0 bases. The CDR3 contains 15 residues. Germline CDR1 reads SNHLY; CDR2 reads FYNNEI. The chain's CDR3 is CASSRQGISYNEQFF. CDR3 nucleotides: TGTGCCAGCAGTAGACAGGGGATCTCCTACAATGAGCAGTTCTTC.

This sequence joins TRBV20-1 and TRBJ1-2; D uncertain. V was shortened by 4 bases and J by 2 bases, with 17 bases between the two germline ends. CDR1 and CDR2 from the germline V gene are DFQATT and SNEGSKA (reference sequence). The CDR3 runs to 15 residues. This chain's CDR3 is CSATIDDTLNYGYTF. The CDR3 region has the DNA TGCAGTGCTACAATCGACGACACGCTAAACTATGGCTACACCTTC.

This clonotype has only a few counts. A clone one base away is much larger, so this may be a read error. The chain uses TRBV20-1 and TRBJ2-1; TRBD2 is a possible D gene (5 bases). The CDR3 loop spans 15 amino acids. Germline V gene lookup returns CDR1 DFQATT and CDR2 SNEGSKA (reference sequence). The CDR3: CSARDPWESYVEQLF. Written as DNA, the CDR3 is TGCAGTGCTAGAGATCCGTGGGAGAGCTATGTTGAGCAGCTCTTC.

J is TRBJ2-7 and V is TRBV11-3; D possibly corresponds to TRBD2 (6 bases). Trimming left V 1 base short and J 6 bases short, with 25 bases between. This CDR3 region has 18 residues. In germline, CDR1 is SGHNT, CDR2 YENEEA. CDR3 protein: CASSLGTTLTGVGGEQYF. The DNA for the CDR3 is TGTGCCAGCAGCTTAGGGACTACCTTAACGGGAGTCGGCGGCGAGCAGTACTTC.